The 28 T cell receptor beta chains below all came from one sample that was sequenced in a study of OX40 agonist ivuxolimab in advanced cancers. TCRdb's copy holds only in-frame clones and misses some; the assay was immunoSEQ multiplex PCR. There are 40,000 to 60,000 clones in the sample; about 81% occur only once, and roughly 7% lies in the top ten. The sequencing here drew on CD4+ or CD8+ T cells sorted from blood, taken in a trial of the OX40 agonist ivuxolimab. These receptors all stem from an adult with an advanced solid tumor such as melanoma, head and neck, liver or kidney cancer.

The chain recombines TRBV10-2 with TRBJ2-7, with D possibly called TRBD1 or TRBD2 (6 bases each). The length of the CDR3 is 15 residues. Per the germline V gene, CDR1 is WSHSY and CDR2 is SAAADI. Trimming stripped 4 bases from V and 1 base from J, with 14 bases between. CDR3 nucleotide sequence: TGCGCCAGCAGTGCTGGGGGGCTCGGATCCTACGAGCAGTACTTC. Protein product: CASSAGGLGSYEQYF.

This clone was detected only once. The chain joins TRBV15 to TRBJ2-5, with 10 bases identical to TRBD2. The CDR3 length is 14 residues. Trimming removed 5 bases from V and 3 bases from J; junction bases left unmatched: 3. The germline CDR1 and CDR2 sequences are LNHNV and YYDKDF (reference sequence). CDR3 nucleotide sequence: TGTGCCACCAGCCCTGGACTAGCGGAAGAGACCCAGTACTTC. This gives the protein CATSPGLAEETQYF.

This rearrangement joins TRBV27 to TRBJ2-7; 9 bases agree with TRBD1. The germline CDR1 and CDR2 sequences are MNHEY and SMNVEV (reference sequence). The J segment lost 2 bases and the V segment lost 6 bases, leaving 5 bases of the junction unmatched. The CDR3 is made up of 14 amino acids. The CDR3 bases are TGTGCCAGCAGCTCACGGACAGGGGCCTACGAGCAGTACTTC. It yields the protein CASSSRTGAYEQYF.

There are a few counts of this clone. CDR3 sequence: CASTTTGDGYTF. The CDR3 nucleotides are TGTGCCAGCACCACGACAGGGGATGGCTACACCTTC. The chain recombines TRBV2 with TRBJ1-2; 8 positions match TRBD1. From germline, CDR1 is SNHLY and CDR2 FYNNEI. The V and J ends lost 7 bases and 6 bases, in that order; junction bases with no gene match: 4. The CDR3 is made up of 12 amino acids.

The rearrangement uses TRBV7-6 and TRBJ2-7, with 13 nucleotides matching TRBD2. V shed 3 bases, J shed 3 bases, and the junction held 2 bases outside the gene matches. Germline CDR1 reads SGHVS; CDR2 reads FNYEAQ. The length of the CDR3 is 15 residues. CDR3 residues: CASSFGLAGVYEQYF. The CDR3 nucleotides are TGTGCCAGCAGCTTCGGACTAGCGGGAGTCTACGAGCAGTACTTC. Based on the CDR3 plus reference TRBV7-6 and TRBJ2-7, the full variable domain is GAGVSQSPRYKVTKRGQDVALRCDPISGHVSLYWYRQALGQGPEFLTYFNYEAQQDKSGLPNDRFSAERPEGSISTLTIQRTEQRDSAMYRCASSFGLAGVYEQYFGPGTRLTVT.

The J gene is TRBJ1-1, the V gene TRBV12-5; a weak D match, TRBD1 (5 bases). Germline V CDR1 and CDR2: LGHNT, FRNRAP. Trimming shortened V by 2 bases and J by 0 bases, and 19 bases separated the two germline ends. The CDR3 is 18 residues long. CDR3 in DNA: TGTGCTAGTGGTTTGACGTCCCCAGGGAGGAGAATGAACACTGAAGCTTTCTTT. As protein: CASGLTSPGRRMNTEAFF.

The CDR3 spells CASSLGAWGSGANVLTF. DNA for the CDR3: TGTGCCAGCAGCCTGGGGGCGTGGGGCTCTGGGGCCAACGTCCTGACTTTC. The chain couples TRBV14 to TRBJ2-6, with D perhaps matching TRBD1 (6 bases). Germline CDR1 SGHDN, CDR2 FVKESK. Trimming left V 4 bases short and J 0 bases short, with 13 bases between. The CDR3 runs 17 residues.

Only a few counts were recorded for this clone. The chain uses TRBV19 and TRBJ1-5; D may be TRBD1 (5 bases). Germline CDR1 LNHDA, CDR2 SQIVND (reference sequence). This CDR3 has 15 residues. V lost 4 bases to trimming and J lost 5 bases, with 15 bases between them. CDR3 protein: CASSTGGAEDQPQHF. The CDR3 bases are TGTGCCAGTAGTACGGGCGGGGCGGAGGATCAGCCCCAGCATTTT.

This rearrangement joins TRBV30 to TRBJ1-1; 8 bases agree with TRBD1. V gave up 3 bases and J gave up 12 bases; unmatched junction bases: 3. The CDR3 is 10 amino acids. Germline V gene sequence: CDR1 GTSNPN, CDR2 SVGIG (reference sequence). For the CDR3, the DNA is TGTGCCTGGAGCGGACAGGGATCTTTCTTT. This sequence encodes CAWSGQGSFF.

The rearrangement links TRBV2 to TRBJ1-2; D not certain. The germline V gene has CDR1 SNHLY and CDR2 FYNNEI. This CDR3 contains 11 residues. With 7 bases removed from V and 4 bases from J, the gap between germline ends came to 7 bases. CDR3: CASNNAYGYTF. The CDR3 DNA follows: TGTGCCAGCAACAACGCCTATGGCTACACCTTC.

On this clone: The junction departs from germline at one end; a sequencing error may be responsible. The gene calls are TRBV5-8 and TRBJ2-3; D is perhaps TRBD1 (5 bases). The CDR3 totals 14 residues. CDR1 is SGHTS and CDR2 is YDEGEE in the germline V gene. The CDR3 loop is CASSQDRNTNTQYF. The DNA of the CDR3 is TGCGCCAGCAGCCAAGACAGAAACACAAATACGCAGTATTTT.

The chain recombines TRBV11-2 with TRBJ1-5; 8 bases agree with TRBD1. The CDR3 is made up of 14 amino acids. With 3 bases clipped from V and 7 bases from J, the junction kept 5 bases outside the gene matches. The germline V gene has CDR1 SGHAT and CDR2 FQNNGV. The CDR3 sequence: CASSFVTGEQPQHF. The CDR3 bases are TGTGCCAGCAGCTTCGTGACAGGGGAGCAGCCCCAGCATTTT.

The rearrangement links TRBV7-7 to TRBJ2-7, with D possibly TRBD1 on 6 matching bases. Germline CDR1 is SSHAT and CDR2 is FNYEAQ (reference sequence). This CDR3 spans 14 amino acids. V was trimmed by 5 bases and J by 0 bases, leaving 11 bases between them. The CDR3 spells CASSPRGTSYEQYF. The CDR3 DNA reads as TGTGCCAGCAGCCCCAGGGGTACCTCCTACGAGCAGTACTTC.

This chain's CDR3 is CASSRTGTYEQYF. The DNA for the CDR3 is TGTGCCAGCAGCAGGACAGGAACCTACGAGCAGTACTTC. The chain joins TRBV9 to TRBJ2-7, with 7 bases that match TRBD1. CDR3 length equals 13 residues. In germline, CDR1 is SGDLS, CDR2 YYNGEE. V was clipped by 4 bases and J by 2 bases; unmatched bases: 3.

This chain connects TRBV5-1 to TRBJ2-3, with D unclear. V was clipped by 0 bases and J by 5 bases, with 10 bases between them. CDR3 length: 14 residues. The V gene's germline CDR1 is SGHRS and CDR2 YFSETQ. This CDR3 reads CASSLGFQLDTQYF. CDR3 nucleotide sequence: TGCGCCAGCAGCTTGGGATTCCAGTTAGATACGCAGTATTTT.

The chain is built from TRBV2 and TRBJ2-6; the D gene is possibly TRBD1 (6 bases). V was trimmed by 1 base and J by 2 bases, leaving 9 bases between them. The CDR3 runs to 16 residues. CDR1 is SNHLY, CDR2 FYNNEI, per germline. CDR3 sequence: CASSEGDNPGANVLTF. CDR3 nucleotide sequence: TGTGCCAGCAGTGAAGGGGACAACCCTGGGGCCAACGTCCTGACTTTC.

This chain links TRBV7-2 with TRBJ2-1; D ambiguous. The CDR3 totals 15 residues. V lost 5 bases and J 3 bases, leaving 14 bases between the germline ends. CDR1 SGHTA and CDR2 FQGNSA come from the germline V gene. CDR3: CASSPLGSGYNEQFF. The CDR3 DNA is TGTGCCAGCAGCCCCCTAGGCTCGGGCTACAATGAGCAGTTCTTC.

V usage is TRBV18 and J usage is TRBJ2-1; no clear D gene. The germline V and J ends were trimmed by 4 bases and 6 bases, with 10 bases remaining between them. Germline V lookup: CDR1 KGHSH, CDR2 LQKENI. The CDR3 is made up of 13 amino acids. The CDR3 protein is CASSRSSGNEQFF. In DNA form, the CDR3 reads TGTGCCAGCTCACGCTCTAGTGGCAATGAGCAGTTCTTC.

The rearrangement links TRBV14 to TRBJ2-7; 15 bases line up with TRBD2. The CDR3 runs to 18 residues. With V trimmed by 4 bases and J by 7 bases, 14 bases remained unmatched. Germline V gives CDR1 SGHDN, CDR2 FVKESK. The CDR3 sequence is CASSPGLAGGPGRREQYF. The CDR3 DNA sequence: TGTGCCAGCAGCCCGGGACTAGCGGGAGGCCCGGGCAGAAGGGAGCAGTACTTC.

The CDR3: CASSPGGYPSPQHF. CDR3 sequence (DNA): TGTGCCAGTAGCCCCGGGGGGTACCCTTCGCCCCAGCATTTT. V and J are TRBV19 and TRBJ1-5, with TRBD1 as a possible D gene (5 bases). Trimming took off 6 bases at V and 9 bases at J, with 18 bases between the two ends. The CDR3 is 14 amino acids. Germline values: CDR1 LNHDA, CDR2 SQIVND (reference sequence). Full variable domain (outside the CDR3, taken from reference TRBV19 and TRBJ1-5): DGGITQSPKYLFRKEGQNVTLSCEQNLNHDAMYWYRQDPGQGLRLIYYSQIVNDFQKGDIAEGYSVSREKKESFPLTVTSAQKNPTAFYLCASSPGGYPSPQHFGDGTRLSIL.

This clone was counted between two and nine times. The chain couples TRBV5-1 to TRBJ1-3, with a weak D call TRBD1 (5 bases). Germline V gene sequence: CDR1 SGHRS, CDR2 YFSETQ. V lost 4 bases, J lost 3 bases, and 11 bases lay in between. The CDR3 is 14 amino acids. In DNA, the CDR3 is TGCGCCAGCAGCGCAGGGACGATTGGAAACACCATATATTTT. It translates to CASSAGTIGNTIYF.

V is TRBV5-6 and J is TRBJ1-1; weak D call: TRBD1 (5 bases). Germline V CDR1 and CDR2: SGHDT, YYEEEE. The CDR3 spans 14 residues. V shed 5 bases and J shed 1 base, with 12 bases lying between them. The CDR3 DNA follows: TGTGCCAGCAGAACTGGGACCGAGAACACTGAAGCTTTCTTT. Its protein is CASRTGTENTEAFF.

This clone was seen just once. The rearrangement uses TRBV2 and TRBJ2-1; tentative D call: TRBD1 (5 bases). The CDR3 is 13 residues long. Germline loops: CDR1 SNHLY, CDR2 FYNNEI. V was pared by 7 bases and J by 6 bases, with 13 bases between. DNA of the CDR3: TGTGCCAGCACCCCCAATAGGGGCAATGAGCAGTTCTTC. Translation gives CASTPNRGNEQFF.

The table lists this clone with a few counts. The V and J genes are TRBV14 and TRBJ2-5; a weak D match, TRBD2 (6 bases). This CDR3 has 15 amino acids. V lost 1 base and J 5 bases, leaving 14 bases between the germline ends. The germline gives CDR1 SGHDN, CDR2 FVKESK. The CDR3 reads CASSQGGTLGETQYF. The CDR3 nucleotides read TGTGCCAGCAGCCAAGGCGGGACCCTGGGGGAGACCCAGTACTTC.

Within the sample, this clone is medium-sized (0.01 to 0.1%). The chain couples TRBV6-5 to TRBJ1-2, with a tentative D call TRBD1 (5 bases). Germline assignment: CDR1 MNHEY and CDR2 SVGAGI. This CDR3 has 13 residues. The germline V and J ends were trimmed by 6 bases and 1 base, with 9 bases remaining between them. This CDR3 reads CASSRQRNYGYTF. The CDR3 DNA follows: TGTGCCAGCAGCCGACAGCGTAACTATGGCTACACCTTC.

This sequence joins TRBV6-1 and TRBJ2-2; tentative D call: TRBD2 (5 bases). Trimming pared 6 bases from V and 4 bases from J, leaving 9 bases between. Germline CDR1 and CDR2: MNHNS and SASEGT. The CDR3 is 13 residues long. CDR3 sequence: CASRRAVTGELFF. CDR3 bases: TGTGCCAGCAGGCGGGCCGTCACCGGGGAGCTGTTTTTT.

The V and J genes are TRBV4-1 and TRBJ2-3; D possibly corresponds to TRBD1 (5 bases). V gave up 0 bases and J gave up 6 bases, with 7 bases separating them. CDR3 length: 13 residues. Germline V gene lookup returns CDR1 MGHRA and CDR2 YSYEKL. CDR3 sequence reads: CASSQEPGDTQYF. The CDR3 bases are TGCGCCAGCAGCCAAGAACCAGGGGATACGCAGTATTTT.

Here the CDR3 DNA reads TGTGCCAGTAGTATAGATCACCTAGCGGGAATTTACAATGAGCAGTTCTTC. Residues: CASSIDHLAGIYNEQFF. This chain joins TRBV19 and TRBJ2-1; 9 bases line up with TRBD2. The CDR3 runs 17 residues. Germline lookup yields CDR1 LNHDA and CDR2 SQIVND (reference sequence). J was trimmed by 4 bases and V by 0 bases; bases with no gene match: 7.